The 16 T cell receptor beta chains in this list originate from one sample, sequenced in a study of PD-L1 blockade in urothelial cancer (dated by TCRdb to 2016 to 2017). Libraries were made using the immunoSEQ multiplex PCR assay. TCRdb took this table from immuneACCESS and kept in-frame rearrangements with V and J called. Such tables lack part of the clones; where checked against another copy, unresolved V genes explain under half of the gap, and the rest is unexplained. Across this sample there are about 30,000 clones, with 75% to 90% seen only once. Under 4.5% of the sample goes to the ten largest clones. The sample in question was PBMCs, obtained around atezolizumab (anti-PD-L1) treatment. These receptors all come from a man aged 45-65 years with urothelial cancer.

The chain employs TRBV4-1 and TRBJ2-7; the D gene is possibly TRBD2 (5 bases). The length of the CDR3 is 12 residues. Per the germline V gene, CDR1 is MGHRA and CDR2 is YSYEKL. The ends were cut back, 4 bases at V and 7 bases at J, with 11 bases in the middle. DNA of the CDR3: TGCGCCAGCAGCCCGAGGGCCGGAGAGCAGTACTTC. Amino acids: CASSPRAGEQYF.

The rearrangement uses TRBV6-4 and TRBJ2-1; 9 bases match TRBD2. There are 16 residues in the CDR3. Germline V lookup: CDR1 MRHNA, CDR2 SNTAGT. V was pared by 5 bases and J by 7 bases, with 12 bases of the junction left unmatched. The CDR3 DNA reads TGTGCCAGCAGTTCCACCCCGGGACTAGCCACTAATGAGCAGTTCTTC. This encodes CASSSTPGLATNEQFF.

The chain has TRBV19 and TRBJ2-2, with 12 bases lining up with TRBD2. Per germline, CDR1 LNHDA and CDR2 SQIVND (reference sequence). The J segment lost 7 bases and the V segment lost 2 bases, leaving 17 bases of the junction unmatched. This CDR3 is 20 amino acids long. CDR3 sequence reads: CASSIFVGASGGARIGELFF. For the CDR3, the DNA is TGTGCCAGTAGTATATTCGTCGGGGCTAGCGGGGGGGCTAGGATCGGGGAGCTGTTTTTT.

This clone was detected a few times. The V call is TRBV14, the J call TRBJ2-7; TRBD1 might be the D (6 bases). V was pared by 1 base and J by 4 bases, with 32 bases between. The germline gives CDR1 SGHDN, CDR2 FVKESK. The CDR3 consists of 21 residues. CDR3 DNA sequence: TGTGCCAGCAGCCAAGGGACTCGATGGGCACAAATAGGGGGAAGGGATTACGAGCAGTACTTC. Amino acids: CASSQGTRWAQIGGRDYEQYF. Filled out from reference TRBV14 and TRBJ2-7, the complete variable domain reads EAGVTQFPSHSVIEKGQTVTLRCDPISGHDNLYWYRRVMGKEIKFLLHFVKESKQDESGMPNNRFLAERTGGTYSTLKVQPAELEDSGVYFCASSQGTRWAQIGGRDYEQYFGPGTRLTVT.

The chain couples TRBV5-1 to TRBJ1-1, with TRBD1 matching 11 bases. This CDR3 is 16 amino acids long. The V and J ends lost 4 bases and 5 bases, in that order; junction bases with no gene match: 10. Germline lookup yields CDR1 SGHRS and CDR2 YFSETQ. The chain's CDR3 is CASSAGSGTGGTEAFF. In DNA, the CDR3 is TGCGCCAGCAGCGCAGGATCCGGGACAGGGGGAACTGAAGCTTTCTTT. Looking up the rest from reference TRBV5-1 and TRBJ1-1 gives the full variable domain: KAGVTQTPRYLIKTRGQQVTLSCSPISGHRSVSWYQQTPGQGLQFLFEYFSETQRNKGNFPGRFSGRQFSNSRSEMNVSTLELGDSALYLCASSAGSGTGGTEAFFGQGTRLTVV.

The chain is built from TRBV6-6 and TRBJ2-5, with D maybe TRBD1 (6 bases). The germline V and J ends were trimmed by 0 bases and 4 bases, with 6 bases remaining between them. The CDR3 length is 13 residues. CDR1 MNHNY and CDR2 SVGAGI come from the germline V gene (reference sequence). CDR3 amino acids: CASSYSGGETQYF. In DNA, the CDR3 is TGTGCCAGCAGTTACTCAGGGGGAGAGACCCAGTACTTC.

The rearrangement links TRBV18 to TRBJ2-5; D perhaps matches TRBD1 (6 bases). Between the trimmed V and J ends, which lost 5 bases and 3 bases, there was a span of 13 bases. CDR1 is KGHSH and CDR2 is LQKENI in the germline V gene. This CDR3 comprises 14 residues. The CDR3 region is CASSATGPEETQYF. DNA of the CDR3: TGTGCCAGCTCAGCAACAGGGCCCGAAGAGACCCAGTACTTC.

This chain connects TRBV30 to TRBJ1-5; 7 bases align to TRBD1. The ends lost 3 bases at V and 7 bases at J; junction bases unmatched: 9. Germline V CDR1 and CDR2: GTSNPN, SVGIG (reference sequence). This CDR3 region has 14 residues. The chain's CDR3 is CAWSSNRGRQPQHF. The CDR3 region has the DNA TGTGCCTGGAGCTCCAACAGGGGAAGACAGCCCCAGCATTTT.

This clone was counted a few times. The chain uses TRBV7-9 and TRBJ2-5, with D possibly TRBD2 on 5 matching bases. The germline V gene has CDR1 SEHNR and CDR2 FQNEAQ (reference sequence). CDR3 length equals 15 residues. V lost 0 bases and J 1 base, leaving 9 bases between the germline ends. The CDR3 coding sequence is TGTGCCAGCAGCTTAGCACTAGACTTCCAAGAGACCCAGTACTTC. Protein: CASSLALDFQETQYF.

This clone was counted a single time. The gene calls are TRBV29-1 and TRBJ1-1; possible D gene TRBD1, 5 bases. Germline V gene sequence: CDR1 SQVTM, CDR2 ANQGSEA. Trimming removed 5 bases at V and 0 bases at J, with 16 bases between. This CDR3 region has 15 residues. CDR3 amino acids: CSVPTGGSMNTEAFF. The CDR3 DNA reads TGCAGCGTTCCTACCGGGGGTTCTATGAACACTGAAGCTTTCTTT.

V is TRBV10-2 and J is TRBJ1-5; 9 bases map to TRBD1. Germline CDR1 and CDR2: WSHSY and SAAADI. The CDR3 sequence is 14 residues long. After removal of 5 bases from V and 6 bases from J, the junction contained 5 bases not matched to a gene. CDR3 nucleotides: TGCGCCAGCAGTTGGGACAGGGAAGGTCAGCCCCAGCATTTT. Amino acid sequence: CASSWDREGQPQHF.

The V gene is TRBV30, the J gene TRBJ2-3; D gene unclear. Trimming removed 1 base at V and 4 bases at J, with 12 bases between. The CDR3 has 14 residues. CDR1 GTSNPN and CDR2 SVGIG come from the germline V gene (reference sequence). Here the CDR3 DNA reads TGTGCCTGGAGTGGCCCACGCCGGGCAGATACGCAGTATTTT. This encodes CAWSGPRRADTQYF.

The chain uses TRBV2 and TRBJ2-5, with D tentatively TRBD2 (5 bases). V was shortened by 5 bases and J by 5 bases, with 12 bases between the two germline ends. From germline, CDR1 is SNHLY and CDR2 FYNNEI. The CDR3 sequence is 13 residues long. The CDR3 loop is CASSLLATETQYF. CDR3 sequence (DNA): TGTGCCAGCAGTTTGCTAGCTACGGAGACCCAGTACTTC.

This clone occurred once. The V and J genes are TRBV11-3 and TRBJ2-7; 8 positions agree with TRBD1. This CDR3 spans 13 amino acids. Germline V gene sequence: CDR1 SGHNT, CDR2 YENEEA. J was trimmed by 9 bases and V by 5 bases; bases with no gene match: 9. The CDR3 region is CASSVYRGSGQYF. CDR3 bases: TGTGCCAGCAGCGTCTACAGGGGGAGCGGGCAGTACTTC.

This chain connects TRBV30 to TRBJ1-5; maybe TRBD1 (5 bases). The CDR3 consists of 12 residues. Trimming left V 5 bases short and J 7 bases short, with 12 bases between. Germline values: CDR1 GTSNPN, CDR2 SVGIG (reference sequence). This CDR3 reads CAWGSGGQPQHF. The DNA of the CDR3 is TGTGCCTGGGGTTCGGGGGGACAGCCCCAGCATTTT. The full variable domain, completed using reference TRBV30 and TRBJ1-5, is SQTIHQWPATLVQPVGSPLSLECTVEGTSNPNLYWYRQAAGRGLQLLFYSVGIGQISSEVPQNLSASRPQDRQFILSSKKLLLSDSGFYLCAWGSGGQPQHFGDGTRLSIL.

The rearrangement links TRBV5-1 to TRBJ2-7; TRBD2 matches at 12 bases. J gave up 5 bases and V 4 bases, and 10 bases lay outside the gene matches. The CDR3 runs 16 residues. Germline V gene data show CDR1 as SGHRS and CDR2 as YFSETQ. Here the CDR3 reads CASSLGLAGMLDEQYF. The CDR3 nucleotides are TGCGCCAGCAGCCTCGGACTAGCGGGGATGCTGGACGAGCAGTACTTC.